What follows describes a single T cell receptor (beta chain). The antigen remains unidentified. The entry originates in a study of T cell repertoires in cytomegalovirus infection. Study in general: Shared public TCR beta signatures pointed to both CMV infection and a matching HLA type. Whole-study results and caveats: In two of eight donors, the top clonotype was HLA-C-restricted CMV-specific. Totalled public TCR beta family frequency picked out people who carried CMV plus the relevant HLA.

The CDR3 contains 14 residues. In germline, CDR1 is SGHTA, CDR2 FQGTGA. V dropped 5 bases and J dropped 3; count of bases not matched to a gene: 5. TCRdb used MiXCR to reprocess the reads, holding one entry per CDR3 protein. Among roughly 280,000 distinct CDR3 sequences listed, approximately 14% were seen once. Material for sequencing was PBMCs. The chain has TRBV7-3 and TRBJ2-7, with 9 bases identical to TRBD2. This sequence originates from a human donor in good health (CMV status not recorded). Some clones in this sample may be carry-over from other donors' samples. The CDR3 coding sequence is TGTGCCAGCAGCAAGACTAGCGGTTACTACGAGCAGTACTTC. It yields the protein CASSKTSGYYEQYF.